This passage covers 22 T cell receptor beta chains from one sample sequenced in a study of T cells in Graves' hyperthyroidism and ophthalmopathy. RNA transcripts gave rise to amplified TCR beta CDR3 regions. Initially, a first-round RT-PCR of the TCR CDR3 employed the HTBI primer set. TCRdb reprocessed the multiplex PCR reads with MiXCR, giving one entry per CDR3 protein. Seen here are over 400,000 distinct CDR3 sequences, 22% observed once, and the top ten hold around 50%. Source material: blood. The receptor set was obtained from a woman in her seventies with Graves' ophthalmopathy.

Concerning this clonotype itself: A much more abundant neighbour one base away suggests this may be a read error. The chain uses TRBV3-1 and TRBJ1-5; no clear D gene. The CDR3 sequence is 15 residues long. The V gene's germline CDR1 is LGHDT and CDR2 YNNKEL (reference sequence). The germline V and J ends were trimmed by 1 base and 3 bases, with 10 bases remaining between them. The CDR3 DNA sequence: TGTGCCAGCAGCCAAGGCAGGACCCCCAATCAGCCCCAGCATTTT. As protein: CASSQGRTPNQPQHF.

A note on this clonotype: One end of the junction varies from germline; a read error may be responsible. V usage is TRBV3-1 and J usage is TRBJ1-1; D is ambiguous. The CDR3 spans 15 residues. Germline assignment: CDR1 LGHDT and CDR2 YNNKEL (reference sequence). CDR3 sequence (DNA): TGTGCCAGCGGCCAAACTTCTTATTTGAACACTGAAGCTTTCTTT. This gives the protein CASGQTSYLNTEAFF.

The V call is TRBV3-1, the J call TRBJ1-2; D ambiguous. The length of the CDR3 is 14 residues. CDR1 LGHDT and CDR2 YNNKEL come from the germline V gene (reference sequence). The V gene lost 1 base and the J gene lost 5 bases, with 11 bases spanning the gap. The CDR3 region has the DNA TGTGCCAGCAGCCAAGGGACCCCCTCTTATGGCTACACCTTC. It specifies CASSQGTPSYGYTF.

The V and J genes are TRBV6-1 and TRBJ1-6; 7 bases fit TRBD1. The germline CDR1 and CDR2 sequences are MNHNS and SASEGT. The CDR3 covers 18 residues. Germline trimming cut 3 bases from V and 0 bases from J; bases unmatched to any gene: 8. The CDR3 protein is CASSDLTGPSSYNSPLHF. Written as DNA, the CDR3 is TGTGCCAGCAGTGACTTGACAGGGCCCAGCTCCTATAATTCACCCCTCCACTTT.

This clonotype turned up a few times. The chain couples TRBV10-3 to TRBJ2-3, with unresolved D. The CDR3 has 11 amino acids. V lost 4 bases, J lost 7 bases, and 6 bases lay in between. Germline V gene sequence: CDR1 ENHRY, CDR2 SYGVKD. The CDR3 protein is CAISVANTQYF. The CDR3 region has the DNA TGTGCCATCAGTGTAGCTAATACGCAGTATTTT.

The chain combines TRBV7-9 with TRBJ1-4; 7 positions match TRBD1. The CDR3 contains 16 residues. Losses at the gene ends were 8 bases for V and 4 bases for J; bases not matched to a gene: 13. CDR1 is SEHNR, CDR2 FQNEAQ, per germline (reference sequence). The CDR3 nucleotides are TGTGCCAGCCGATCGGCGACAGGGTTCTTTAATGAAAAACTGTTTTTT. Protein sequence: CASRSATGFFNEKLFF.

The table lists this clonotype with a few counts. The V gene is TRBV11-2, the J gene TRBJ1-1; D is uncertain. Germline V lookup: CDR1 SGHAT, CDR2 FQNNGV. V shed 1 base and J shed 4 bases, with 10 bases lying between them. This CDR3 comprises 14 residues. CDR3 residues: CASSLGVGVTEAFF. The CDR3 coding sequence is TGTGCCAGCAGCTTAGGGGTCGGGGTCACTGAAGCTTTCTTT.

The chain recombines TRBV11-2 with TRBJ1-6; TRBD1 aligns across 8 bases. J was trimmed by 10 bases and V by 1 base; bases with no gene match: 12. CDR3 length: 17 amino acids. Per germline, CDR1 SGHAT and CDR2 FQNNGV. The CDR3 protein is CASSLAIRTGMYSPLHF. The CDR3 DNA is TGTGCCAGCAGCTTAGCGATCAGGACAGGGATGTACTCACCCCTCCACTTT.

The chain links TRBV2 to TRBJ2-2; D perhaps matches TRBD1 (8 bases). Germline loops: CDR1 SNHLY, CDR2 FYNNEI. This CDR3 contains 12 residues. DNA of the CDR3: TGTGCTACAGGGGGGGATGGCGGGGAGCTGTTTTTT. Translation: CATGGDGGELFF.

Worth noting for this clonotype: This may be a read error, as it is one base from a much larger clone. CDR3: CASSSDSEMNTEAFF. The CDR3 DNA follows: TGTGCCAGCAGTTCTGACAGCGAAATGAACACTGAAGCTTTCTTT. This chain connects TRBV12-3 or TRBV12-4 to TRBJ1-1; D is perhaps TRBD1 (5 bases). This CDR3 comprises 15 residues. V gave up 4 bases and J gave up 0 bases, with 12 bases separating them.

V and J are TRBV3-1 and TRBJ1-2; 11 bases map to TRBD1. From germline, CDR1 is LGHDT and CDR2 YNNKEL (reference sequence). This CDR3 has 16 residues. J was trimmed by 7 bases and V by 2 bases; bases with no gene match: 9. The CDR3, as DNA: TGTGCCAGCAGCCAACTAAGGACAGGGGGCTCCTCTGGCTACACCTTC. Protein product: CASSQLRTGGSSGYTF. Complete variable domain (other parts from reference TRBV3-1 and TRBJ1-2): DTAVSQTPKYLVTQMGNDKSIKCEQNLGHDTMYWYKQDSKKFLKIMFSYNNKELIINETVPNRFSPKSPDKAHLNLHINSLELGDSAVYFCASSQLRTGGSSGYTFGSGTRLTVV.

A note on this clonotype: This sequence may be a read error, since a much larger clone differs from it by one base. J is TRBJ2-7 and V is TRBV3-1; TRBD1 is a possible D gene (6 bases). V dropped 4 bases and J dropped 1 base, with 14 bases sitting between them. The CDR3 sequence is 15 residues long. The germline CDR1 and CDR2 sequences are LGHDT and YNNKEL (reference sequence). The CDR3: CASSRGTTTSYEQYF. The CDR3 bases are TGTGCCAGCAGCCGGGGGACAACTACGTCCTACGAGCAGTACTTC.

This clonotype turned up a few times. The J gene is TRBJ2-2, the V gene TRBV19; TRBD2 is a possible D gene (5 bases). CDR3 size: 15 residues. Between the trimmed V and J ends, which lost 5 bases and 1 base, there was a span of 11 bases. Germline CDR1 reads LNHDA; CDR2 reads SQIVND (reference sequence). CDR3 coding DNA: TGTGCCAGTAGTCCCAGCGGAGAGAACACCGGGGAGCTGTTTTTT. Translated: CASSPSGENTGELFF. Combining the CDR3 with reference TRBV19 and TRBJ2-2 gives the whole variable domain DGGITQSPKYLFRKEGQNVTLSCEQNLNHDAMYWYRQDPGQGLRLIYYSQIVNDFQKGDIAEGYSVSREKKESFPLTVTSAQKNPTAFYLCASSPSGENTGELFFGEGSRLTVL.

J is TRBJ1-2 and V is TRBV25-1; D is possibly TRBD1 (6 bases). The CDR3 is 15 residues long. Germline V lookup: CDR1 MGHDK, CDR2 SYGVNS. V lost 1 base and J lost 5, with 14 bases in between. CDR3 residues: CASSESFGGAYGYTF. CDR3 sequence (DNA): TGTGCCAGCAGTGAATCTTTTGGGGGGGCGTATGGCTACACCTTC.

This clonotype was observed many times. This chain joins TRBV5-1 and TRBJ2-2; D is possibly TRBD1 (6 bases). Germline V gene lookup returns CDR1 SGHRS and CDR2 YFSETQ. The CDR3 contains 17 residues. V was pared by 1 base and J by 0 bases, with 13 bases between. Here the CDR3 DNA reads TGCGCCAGCAGCTTGTTGCAGGGGCCCGCGAACACCGGGGAGCTGTTTTTT. Residues: CASSLLQGPANTGELFF. The variable domain in full, with the rest retrieved from reference TRBV5-1 and TRBJ2-2, is KAGVTQTPRYLIKTRGQQVTLSCSPISGHRSVSWYQQTPGQGLQFLFEYFSETQRNKGNFPGRFSGRQFSNSRSEMNVSTLELGDSALYLCASSLLQGPANTGELFFGEGSRLTVL.

In its sample, this clonotype was seen a few times. The chain uses TRBV10-3 and TRBJ2-7; no clear D gene. Germline V gene sequence: CDR1 ENHRY, CDR2 SYGVKD. This CDR3 has 14 amino acids. Trimming stripped 0 bases from V and 2 bases from J, with 8 bases between. The CDR3 loop reads CAISESPATYEQYF. DNA for the CDR3: TGTGCCATCAGTGAGTCCCCAGCCACCTACGAGCAGTACTTC.

This clonotype was counted at least ten times. The chain joins TRBV7-3 to TRBJ1-1; no firm D call. There are 15 residues in the CDR3. With 5 bases removed from V and 1 base from J, the gap between germline ends came to 14 bases. Germline CDR1 is SGHTA and CDR2 is FQGTGA. DNA for the CDR3: TGTGCCAGCAGCGAGGTGTCAGAGGAGAACACTGAAGCTTTCTTT. It translates to CASSEVSEENTEAFF.

This clonotype has more than one count but fewer than ten. The V and J genes are TRBV27 and TRBJ2-1, with D perhaps matching TRBD2 (5 bases). Between the trimmed V and J ends, which lost 5 bases and 6 bases, there was a span of 14 bases. The CDR3 has 14 residues. From germline, CDR1 is MNHEY and CDR2 SMNVEV (reference sequence). The CDR3 spells CASSLRLRGNEQFF. CDR3 sequence (DNA): TGTGCCAGCAGTCTACGACTCCGGGGCAATGAGCAGTTCTTC.

There are a few counts of this clonotype. The chain is built from TRBV6-1 and TRBJ2-2; D remains ambiguous. Germline assignment: CDR1 MNHNS and CDR2 SASEGT. The CDR3 is 13 amino acids. V was cut by 5 bases and J by 4 bases, with 8 bases left in between. The CDR3, as DNA: TGTGCCAGCAGTTACAAGAGCACCGGGGAGCTGTTTTTT. Protein: CASSYKSTGELFF.

A few counts support this clonotype. This chain joins TRBV24-1 and TRBJ2-1, with D possibly matching TRBD1 (6 bases). The V end lost 1 base, the J end lost 3 bases, and 9 bases lay between the germline ends. The CDR3 is made up of 15 amino acids. Germline V gives CDR1 KGHDR, CDR2 SFDVKD. The DNA of the CDR3 is TGTGCCACCAGTGATTTTGGGACAAGCTACAATGAGCAGTTCTTC. The encoded protein is CATSDFGTSYNEQFF.

This clonotype was counted at least ten times. The rearrangement links TRBV6-1 to TRBJ1-1, with D hard to call. This CDR3 has 12 amino acids. Germline V CDR1 and CDR2: MNHNS, SASEGT. Trimming took off 6 bases at V and 0 bases at J, with 5 bases between the two ends. The CDR3 DNA is TGTGCCAGCAGCGGGTTGAACACTGAAGCTTTCTTT. Its protein product is CASSGLNTEAFF.

In its sample, this clonotype was seen a few times. The rearrangement links TRBV5-5 to TRBJ1-4; 8 positions agree with TRBD1. Looked up from germline, CDR1 is SGHKS and CDR2 is YYEKEE (reference sequence). After removal of 0 bases from V and 8 bases from J, the junction contained 6 bases not matched to a gene. The CDR3 totals 15 residues. CDR3 bases: TGTGCCAGCAGCTTGGGTAGGACAGGGAACGAAAAACTGTTTTTT. Its protein is CASSLGRTGNEKLFF.